Following are 7 T cell receptor beta chains from one sample sequenced in a study of beta chain features in type 1 diabetes. Study-level results: Researchers report that Type 1 diabetes patients had moderately but significantly shorter TCRB CDR3s across all four CD4+ subsets.

As every portion of the isolated RNA was reverse transcribed, the sequencing read expressed TCRB transcripts. The table came from immunoSEQ multiplex PCR; TCRdb's copy has only in-frame clones and leaves some out. Here the sample spans 550,000 to 850,000 clones, around 15% being singletons. These receptors are not linked to any known antigen. The sequencing input was naive CD4+ T cells from blood. The receptor set was obtained from a man between 18 and 35 years old with type 1 diabetes.

V gene TRBV4-1 combines with J gene TRBJ2-7; 10 bases are a match to TRBD2. CDR1 is MGHRA and CDR2 is YSYEKL in the germline V gene. This CDR3 comprises 16 residues. After removal of 2 bases from V and 1 base from J, the junction contained 5 bases not matched to a gene. The CDR3 coding sequence is TGCGCCAGCAGCCAATTTAGCGGGGGGATATCCTACGAGCAGTACTTC. This gives the protein CASSQFSGGISYEQYF.

The chain carries TRBV2 and TRBJ2-2; D unclear. Trimming cost V 6 bases and J 3 bases, with 17 bases left between them. Germline loops: CDR1 SNHLY, CDR2 FYNNEI. CDR3 length: 16 residues. The CDR3 loop reads CASSLRAVSDTGELFF. In DNA form, the CDR3 reads TGTGCCAGCAGCCTAAGGGCGGTTTCTGACACCGGGGAGCTGTTTTTT.

The chain has TRBV4-1 and TRBJ1-3; weak D call: TRBD1 (6 bases). In germline, CDR1 is MGHRA, CDR2 YSYEKL. This CDR3 has 16 residues. V was pared by 0 bases and J by 2 bases, with 11 bases between. The CDR3 DNA sequence: TGCGCCAGCAGCCAAGAACAGGGATATCCTGGAAACACCATATATTTT. Protein sequence: CASSQEQGYPGNTIYF.

The gene calls are TRBV9 and TRBJ1-2; D not certain. CDR3 length: 15 amino acids. V was shortened by 3 bases and J by 5 bases, with 17 bases between the two germline ends. CDR1 is SGDLS and CDR2 is YYNGEE in the germline V gene. CDR3 bases: TGTGCCAGCAGCGAAGGCCCTATCTACCGTTATGGCTACACCTTC. Its translation: CASSEGPIYRYGYTF.

As to this clone: The sample carries other DNA sequences with the same CDR3. The chain uses TRBV18 and TRBJ2-7; D is unresolved. Germline CDR1 is KGHSH and CDR2 is LQKENI. V lost 0 bases and J 3 bases, leaving 6 bases between the germline ends. The CDR3 covers 13 residues. CDR3 DNA: TGTGCCAGCTCACCACCGAGTGGCTACGAGCAGTACTTC. Translated, it gives CASSPPSGYEQYF.

This clone was counted only a few times. The rearrangement links TRBV29-1 to TRBJ1-1, with D perhaps TRBD1 (5 bases). Germline CDR1 and CDR2: SQVTM and ANQGSEA. The CDR3 sequence is 15 residues long. V was clipped by 3 bases and J by 0 bases, with 14 bases between them. The CDR3 is CSVDYGGKMNTEAFF. CDR3 sequence (DNA): TGCAGCGTTGATTACGGGGGGAAGATGAACACTGAAGCTTTCTTT.

The chain has TRBV27 and TRBJ2-1, with D perhaps matching TRBD1 (6 bases). The germline CDR1 and CDR2 sequences are MNHEY and SMNVEV (reference sequence). The CDR3 covers 16 residues. V lost 6 bases to trimming and J lost 2 bases, with 17 bases between them. The CDR3 region has the DNA TGTGCCAGCAGATCGTGGGGGACAAATACCTACAATGAGCAGTTCTTC. Residues: CASRSWGTNTYNEQFF.